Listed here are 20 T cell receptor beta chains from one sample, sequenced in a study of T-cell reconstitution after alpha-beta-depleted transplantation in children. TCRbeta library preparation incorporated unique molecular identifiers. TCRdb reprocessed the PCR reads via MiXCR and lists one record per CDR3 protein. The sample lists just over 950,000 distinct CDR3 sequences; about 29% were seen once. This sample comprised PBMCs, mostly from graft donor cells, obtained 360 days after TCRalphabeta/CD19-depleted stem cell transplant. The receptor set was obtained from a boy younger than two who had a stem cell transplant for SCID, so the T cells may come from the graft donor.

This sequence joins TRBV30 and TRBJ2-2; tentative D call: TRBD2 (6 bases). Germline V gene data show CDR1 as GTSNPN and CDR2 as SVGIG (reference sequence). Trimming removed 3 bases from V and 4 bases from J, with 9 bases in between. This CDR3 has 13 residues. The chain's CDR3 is CAWRFGGTGELFF. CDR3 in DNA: TGTGCCTGGAGGTTCGGGGGCACCGGGGAGCTGTTTTTT.

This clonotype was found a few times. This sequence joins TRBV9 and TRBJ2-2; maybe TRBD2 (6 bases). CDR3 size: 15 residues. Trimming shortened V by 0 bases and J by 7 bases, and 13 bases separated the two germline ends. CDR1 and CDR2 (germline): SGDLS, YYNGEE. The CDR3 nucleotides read TGTGCCAGCAGCGTAGTTGGAGGGCGGAACGGGGAGCTGTTTTTT. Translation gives CASSVVGGRNGELFF.

The CDR3: CASSYLDRAEQYF. For the CDR3, the DNA is TGTGCCAGCAGCTATCTCGACAGGGCGGAGCAGTACTTC. V is TRBV7-9 and J is TRBJ2-7; 7 nucleotides match TRBD1. Unmatched junction bases numbered 7, after V lost 4 bases and J lost 7 bases. CDR3 length: 13 amino acids. Germline V gene sequence: CDR1 SEHNR, CDR2 FQNEAQ (reference sequence).

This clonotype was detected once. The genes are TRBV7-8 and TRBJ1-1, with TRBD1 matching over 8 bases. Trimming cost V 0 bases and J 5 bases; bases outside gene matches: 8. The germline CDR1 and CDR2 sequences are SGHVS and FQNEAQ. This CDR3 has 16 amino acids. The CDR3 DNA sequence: TGTGCCAGCAGCTTAGCCCAGGGGGCAAGCGGGACTGAAGCTTTCTTT. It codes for CASSLAQGASGTEAFF.

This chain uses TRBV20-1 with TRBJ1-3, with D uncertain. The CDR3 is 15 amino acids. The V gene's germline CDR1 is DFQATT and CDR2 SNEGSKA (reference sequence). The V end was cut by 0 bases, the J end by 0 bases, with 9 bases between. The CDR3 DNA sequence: TGCAGTGCTAGAGATTGGGCCAGCTCTGGAAACACCATATATTTT. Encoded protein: CSARDWASSGNTIYF.

Written as DNA, the CDR3 is TGTGCCACCAGCAGAGAGATAAACACTGAAGCTTTCTTT. Residues: CATSREINTEAFF. V is TRBV15 and J is TRBJ1-1; no clear D gene. Deletions cut 0 bases from V and 2 bases from J, with 4 bases between. Germline V gene data show CDR1 as LNHNV and CDR2 as YYDKDF (reference sequence). The CDR3 contains 13 residues.

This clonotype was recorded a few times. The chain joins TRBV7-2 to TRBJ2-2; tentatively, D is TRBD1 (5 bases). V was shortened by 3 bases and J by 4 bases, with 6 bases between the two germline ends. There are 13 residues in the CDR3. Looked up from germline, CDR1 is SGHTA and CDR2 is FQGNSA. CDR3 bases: TGTGCCAGCAGCTTTGACAGCACCGGGGAGCTGTTTTTT. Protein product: CASSFDSTGELFF. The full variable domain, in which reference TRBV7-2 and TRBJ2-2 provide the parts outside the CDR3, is GAGVSQSPSNKVTEKGKDVELRCDPISGHTALYWYRQSLGQGLEFLIYFQGNSAPDKSGLPSDRFSAERTGGSVSTLTIQRTQQEDSAVYLCASSFDSTGELFFGEGSRLTVL.

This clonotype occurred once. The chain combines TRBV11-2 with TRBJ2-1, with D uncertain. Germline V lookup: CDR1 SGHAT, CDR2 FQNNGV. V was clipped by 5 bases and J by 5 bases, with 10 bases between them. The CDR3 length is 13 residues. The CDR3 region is CASSARVDNEQFF. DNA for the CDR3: TGTGCCAGCAGCGCGAGAGTGGACAATGAGCAGTTCTTC.

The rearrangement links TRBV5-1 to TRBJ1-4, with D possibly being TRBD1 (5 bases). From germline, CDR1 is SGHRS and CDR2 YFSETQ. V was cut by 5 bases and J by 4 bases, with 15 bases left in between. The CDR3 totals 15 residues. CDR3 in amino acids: CASRYDPGGNEKLFF. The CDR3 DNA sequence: TGCGCCAGCAGATATGACCCGGGGGGTAATGAAAAACTGTTTTTT.

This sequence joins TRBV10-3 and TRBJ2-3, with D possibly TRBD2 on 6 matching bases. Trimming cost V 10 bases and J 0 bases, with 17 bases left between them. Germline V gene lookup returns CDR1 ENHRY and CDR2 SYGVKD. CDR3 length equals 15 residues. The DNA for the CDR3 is TGTGCCACCCGGGGGTCCACGACTAGCACAGATACGCAGTATTTT. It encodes CATRGSTTSTDTQYF.

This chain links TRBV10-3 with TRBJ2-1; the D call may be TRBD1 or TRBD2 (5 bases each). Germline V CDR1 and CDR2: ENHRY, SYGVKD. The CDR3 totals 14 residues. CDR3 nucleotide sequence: TGTGCACACAGTGCCGAGGTGGGGGTCCATGAGCAGTTCTTC. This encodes CAHSAEVGVHEQFF.

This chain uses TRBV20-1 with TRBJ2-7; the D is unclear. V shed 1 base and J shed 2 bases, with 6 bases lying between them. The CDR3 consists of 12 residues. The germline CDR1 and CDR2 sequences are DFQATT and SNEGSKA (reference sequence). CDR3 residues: CSARVRPYEQYF. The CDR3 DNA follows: TGCAGTGCTAGAGTCAGACCCTACGAGCAGTACTTC.

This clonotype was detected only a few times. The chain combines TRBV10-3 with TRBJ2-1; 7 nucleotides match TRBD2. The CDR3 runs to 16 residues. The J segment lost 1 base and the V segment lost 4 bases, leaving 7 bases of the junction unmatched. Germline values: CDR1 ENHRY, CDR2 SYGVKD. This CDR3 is CAISAGGSLSYNEQFF. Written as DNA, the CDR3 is TGTGCCATCAGTGCCGGGGGGTCGCTTTCCTACAATGAGCAGTTCTTC.

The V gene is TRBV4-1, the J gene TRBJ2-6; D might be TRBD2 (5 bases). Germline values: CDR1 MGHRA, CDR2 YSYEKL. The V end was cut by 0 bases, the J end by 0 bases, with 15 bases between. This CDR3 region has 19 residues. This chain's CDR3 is CASSQDEASEASGANVLTF. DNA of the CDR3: TGCGCCAGCAGCCAAGATGAGGCCTCGGAGGCCTCTGGGGCCAACGTCCTGACTTTC.

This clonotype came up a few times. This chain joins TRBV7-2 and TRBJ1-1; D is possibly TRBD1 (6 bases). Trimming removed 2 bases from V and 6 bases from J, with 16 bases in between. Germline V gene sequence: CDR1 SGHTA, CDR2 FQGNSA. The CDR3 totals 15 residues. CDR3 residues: CASSLSLGGRSEAFF. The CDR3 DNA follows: TGTGCCAGCAGCTTAAGTTTGGGGGGCAGGTCTGAAGCTTTCTTT. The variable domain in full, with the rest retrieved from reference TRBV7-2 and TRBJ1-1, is GAGVSQSPSNKVTEKGKDVELRCDPISGHTALYWYRQSLGQGLEFLIYFQGNSAPDKSGLPSDRFSAERTGGSVSTLTIQRTQQEDSAVYLCASSLSLGGRSEAFFGQGTRLTVV.

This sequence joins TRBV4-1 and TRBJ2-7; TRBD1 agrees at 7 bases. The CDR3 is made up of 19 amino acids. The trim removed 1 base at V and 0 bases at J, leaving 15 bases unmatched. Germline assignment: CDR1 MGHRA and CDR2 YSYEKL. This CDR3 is CASSQADRSDVIGSYEQYF. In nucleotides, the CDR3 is TGCGCCAGCAGCCAAGCGGACAGGTCGGACGTAATCGGCTCCTACGAGCAGTACTTC.

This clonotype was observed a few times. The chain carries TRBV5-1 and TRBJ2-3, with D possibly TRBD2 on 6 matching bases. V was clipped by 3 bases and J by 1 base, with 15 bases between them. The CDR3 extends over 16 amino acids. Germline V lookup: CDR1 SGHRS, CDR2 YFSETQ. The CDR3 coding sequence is TGCGCCAGCAGCTGGAGATCGGGGGACCGCACAGATACGCAGTATTTT. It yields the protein CASSWRSGDRTDTQYF.

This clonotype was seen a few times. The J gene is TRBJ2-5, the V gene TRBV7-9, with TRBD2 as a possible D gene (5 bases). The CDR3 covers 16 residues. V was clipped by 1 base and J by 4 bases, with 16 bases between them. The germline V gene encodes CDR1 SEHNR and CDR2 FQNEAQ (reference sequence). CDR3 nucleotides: TGTGCCAGCAGCTTAGAGTCCCCCACTAGAGGAGAGACCCAGTACTTC. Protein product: CASSLESPTRGETQYF.

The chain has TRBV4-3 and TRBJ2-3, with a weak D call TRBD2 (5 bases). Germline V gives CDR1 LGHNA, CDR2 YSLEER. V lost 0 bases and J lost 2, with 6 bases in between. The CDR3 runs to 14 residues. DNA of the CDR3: TGCGCCAGCAGCCAAGACGGGGACACAGATACGCAGTATTTT. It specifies CASSQDGDTDTQYF.

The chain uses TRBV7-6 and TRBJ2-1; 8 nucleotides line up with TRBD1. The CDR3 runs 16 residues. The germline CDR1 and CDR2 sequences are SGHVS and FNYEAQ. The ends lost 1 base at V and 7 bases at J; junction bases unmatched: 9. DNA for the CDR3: TGTGCCAGCAGCTTAGGTTGGCAGGGGGCGCAAAATGAGCAGTTCTTC. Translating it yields CASSLGWQGAQNEQFF.